This T cell receptor (beta chain) originates from a study of cytomegalovirus exposure and HLA in healthy donors. 13 Jbeta primers and 60 Vbeta primers were used for the PCR. Sequencing was performed with immunoSEQ multiplex PCR; in TCRdb, only in-frame clones are kept and a portion is missing. This sample carries about 90,000 clones, roughly three fifths of them seen once, and the ten largest clones take 3.5% to 4.5%. Per germline, CDR1 SGHRS and CDR2 YFSETQ. V was pared by 3 bases and J by 0 bases, with 18 bases between. The length of the CDR3 is 17 residues. The J gene is TRBJ1-1, the V gene TRBV5-1; D perhaps matches TRBD1 (5 bases). Material for sequencing was PBMCs. The TCR comes from a man younger than 40 in good health and CMV-seronegative. CDR3 sequence reads: CASSSLYPTVLNTEAFF. The CDR3 nucleotides read TGCGCCAGCAGCTCCCTTTACCCGACAGTACTGAACACTGAAGCTTTCTTT.